One and the same sample provided the 23 T cell receptor beta chains below, sequenced in a study of T cells in Graves' hyperthyroidism and ophthalmopathy. Template material for amplifying TCR beta CDR3 regions consisted of RNA transcripts. The TCR CDR3 was amplified in a first-round RT-PCR using the HTBI primer set. Via MiXCR, TCRdb re-called the multiplex PCR reads, giving one row per CDR3 protein. The data contain roughly 570,000 distinct CDR3 sequences, 46% of them singletons. Sequenced material: peripheral blood or thyroid tissue (not recorded which). These receptors all stem from an adult woman with Graves' disease, either hyperthyroidism or ophthalmopathy (not recorded which).

This clonotype was recorded many times. The rearrangement joins TRBV5-1 to TRBJ2-7, with 7 bases identical to TRBD1. Germline CDR1 and CDR2: SGHRS and YFSETQ. This CDR3 is 15 amino acids long. Trimming took 5 bases from V and 0 from J; bases not matched to a gene: 8. The CDR3 region is CASRPGQSLSYEQYF. CDR3 bases: TGCGCCAGCAGACCGGGACAGTCTCTCTCCTACGAGCAGTACTTC.

The chain links TRBV7-9 to TRBJ1-3; D not resolved. Trimming cost V 4 bases and J 2 bases, with 6 bases left between them. This CDR3 spans 13 amino acids. Germline V gene data show CDR1 as SEHNR and CDR2 as FQNEAQ (reference sequence). The DNA of the CDR3 is TGTGCCAGCAGCTACATGGCTGGAAACACCATATATTTT. Translating it yields CASSYMAGNTIYF.

The sample holds many counts of this clonotype. V usage is TRBV4-1 and J usage is TRBJ1-3; D is possibly TRBD1 (5 bases). V was pared by 5 bases and J by 0 bases, with 14 bases between. Germline assignment: CDR1 MGHRA and CDR2 YSYEKL. CDR3 length equals 16 residues. The DNA for the CDR3 is TGCGCCAGCAGCGACCTGGGACGGAGCTCTGGAAACACCATATATTTT. Amino acid sequence: CASSDLGRSSGNTIYF.

At least ten counts were recorded for this clonotype. This sequence joins TRBV7-6 and TRBJ2-7; D unclear. This CDR3 contains 13 residues. Trimming pared 5 bases from V and 3 bases from J, leaving 11 bases between. The germline V gene encodes CDR1 SGHVS and CDR2 FNYEAQ. CDR3 protein: CASSAPGSYEQYF. CDR3 sequence (DNA): TGTGCCAGCAGCGCGCCGGGCAGCTACGAGCAGTACTTC.

This rearrangement joins TRBV29-1 to TRBJ2-7; 11 nucleotides match TRBD1. This CDR3 region has 14 residues. Germline assignment: CDR1 SQVTM and CDR2 ANQGSEA. CDR3 in amino acids: CSARRDRGAYEQYF. The CDR3 DNA is TGCAGTGCTAGGCGGGACAGGGGGGCCTACGAGCAGTACTTC.

This clonotype was detected ten times or more. The rearrangement uses TRBV5-6 and TRBJ1-2; D not certain. Trimming removed 6 bases at V and 5 bases at J, with 11 bases between. The CDR3 contains 12 residues. From germline, CDR1 is SGHDT and CDR2 YYEEEE. The CDR3 nucleotides read TGTGCCAGCACCGTTACGGGATATGGCTACACCTTC. The encoded protein is CASTVTGYGYTF.

The chain couples TRBV7-9 to TRBJ2-7; 9 bases are a match to TRBD1. Germline CDR1 reads SEHNR; CDR2 reads FQNEAQ (reference sequence). V shed 6 bases and J 6 bases; nucleotides not matched to a gene: 15. The CDR3 runs to 16 residues. CDR3 sequence: CASSARDGTGIGEQYF. CDR3 coding DNA: TGTGCCAGCAGTGCTAGAGATGGGACAGGGATCGGCGAGCAGTACTTC.

The gene calls are TRBV19 and TRBJ1-5; tentative D call: TRBD1 (5 bases). The CDR3 has 16 amino acids. V was trimmed by 9 bases and J by 4 bases, leaving 22 bases between them. The germline V gene has CDR1 LNHDA and CDR2 SQIVND (reference sequence). The CDR3 DNA sequence: TGTGCCAGCGGTAGCCCGGCAGGAGGGACGAATCAGCCCCAGCATTTT. This sequence encodes CASGSPAGGTNQPQHF.

The chain employs TRBV24-1 and TRBJ2-5, with 12 bases lining up with TRBD2. The ends lost 5 bases at V and 5 bases at J; junction bases unmatched: 11. The length of the CDR3 is 17 residues. Germline V gene lookup returns CDR1 KGHDR and CDR2 SFDVKD. The CDR3 DNA follows: TGTGCCACCAGTGCTAGACTAGCGGGAGTTTCTTCCGAGACCCAGTACTTC. This gives the protein CATSARLAGVSSETQYF.

The sample holds a few counts of this clonotype. The rearrangement uses TRBV6-2 or TRBV6-3 and TRBJ2-6, with 9 positions matching TRBD1. The length of the CDR3 is 16 residues. Per germline, CDR1 MNHEY and CDR2 SVGEGT. V was pared by 8 bases and J by 0 bases, with 5 bases of the junction left unmatched. Here the CDR3 reads CASRDRVYSGANVLTF. For the CDR3, the DNA is TGTGCCAGCCGGGACAGGGTTTACTCTGGGGCCAACGTCCTGACTTTC.

This clonotype showed up many times. This sequence joins TRBV5-6 and TRBJ2-5, with D maybe TRBD2 (6 bases). CDR1 and CDR2 from the germline V gene are SGHDT and YYEEEE. V lost 0 bases and J 7 bases, leaving 13 bases between the germline ends. The CDR3 extends over 14 amino acids. This CDR3 is CASSLDGTVGTQYF. The CDR3 DNA sequence: TGTGCCAGCAGCTTGGACGGGACTGTCGGGACCCAGTACTTC.

This clonotype was counted at least ten times. DNA for the CDR3: TGTGCCAGCAGGGCAGCAGATTCACCCCTCCACTTT. It encodes CASRAADSPLHF. V usage is TRBV9 and J usage is TRBJ1-6; no clear D. Trimming cost V 5 bases and J 8 bases, with 8 bases left between them. The V gene's germline CDR1 is SGDLS and CDR2 YYNGEE. CDR3 length: 12 residues.

V is TRBV7-9 and J is TRBJ1-2, with D perhaps TRBD1 (5 bases). Germline CDR1 SEHNR, CDR2 FQNEAQ (reference sequence). With 2 bases removed from V and 6 bases from J, the gap between germline ends came to 16 bases. This CDR3 is 15 amino acids long. The CDR3 loop is CASSLLPGLEDGYTF. The CDR3 DNA reads as TGTGCCAGCAGCTTATTACCGGGACTCGAGGATGGCTACACCTTC.

On this clonotype: The junction does not match germline at one end; this may be a read error. The chain has TRBV2 and TRBJ1-5, with D possibly being TRBD1 (6 bases). Germline CDR1 SNHLY, CDR2 FYNNEI. This CDR3 region has 13 residues. The DNA of the CDR3 is TGTGCCGGCAGTAAAGGACAGTTTCAGCCCCAGCATTTT. Its translation: CAGSKGQFQPQHF.

The chain carries TRBV7-2 and TRBJ2-5; 12 positions match TRBD1. Germline V gene lookup returns CDR1 SGHTA and CDR2 FQGNSA. V was clipped by 5 bases and J by 6 bases; unmatched bases: 10. CDR3 length equals 16 residues. The CDR3 is CASSPTGTGGRKTQYF. CDR3 in DNA: TGTGCCAGCAGCCCCACCGGGACAGGGGGCAGAAAGACCCAGTACTTC.

V usage is TRBV25-1 and J usage is TRBJ2-7; the D gene could be TRBD1 or TRBD2 (6 bases each). This CDR3 contains 13 residues. Germline V gene lookup returns CDR1 MGHDK and CDR2 SYGVNS. V gave up 4 bases and J gave up 6 bases, with 13 bases separating them. The CDR3 DNA reads TGTGCCAGCAGTGGATTACAGGGAGGCGAGCAGTACTTC. Translated: CASSGLQGGEQYF.

A word on this clonotype: This may be a read error: a much more frequent sequence differs by one nucleotide. The chain employs TRBV5-4 and TRBJ2-6, with D possibly being TRBD1 (6 bases). The V gene's germline CDR1 is SGHNT and CDR2 YYREEE (reference sequence). This CDR3 is built from 16 residues. The CDR3 DNA sequence: TGTGCCAACAGCCCTAATTGGGGGCCTGGGGCCAACGTCCTGACTTTC. This codes for CANSPNWGPGANVLTF.

The J gene is TRBJ1-2, the V gene TRBV7-9, with D maybe TRBD1 (5 bases). Germline V CDR1 and CDR2: SEHNR, FQNEAQ (reference sequence). V gave up 8 bases and J gave up 0 bases, with 13 bases separating them. This CDR3 is built from 14 residues. The CDR3 here is CASCRGIANYGYTF. Here the CDR3 DNA reads TGTGCCAGCTGCCGGGGGATAGCTAACTATGGCTACACCTTC.

The chain combines TRBV19 with TRBJ1-2, with D tentatively TRBD1 (5 bases). Germline CDR1 and CDR2: LNHDA and SQIVND (reference sequence). The CDR3 runs 15 residues. V was shortened by 3 bases and J by 4 bases, with 15 bases between the two germline ends. The CDR3, as DNA: TGTGCCAGTAGTATGCAGGGATCCTCTGGCTATGGCTACACCTTC. Protein: CASSMQGSSGYGYTF.

This chain uses TRBV29-1 with TRBJ1-1; D perhaps matches TRBD1 (6 bases). The CDR3 sequence is 15 residues long. V lost 7 bases and J 0 bases, leaving 18 bases between the germline ends. Germline V CDR1 and CDR2: SQVTM, ANQGSEA. For the CDR3, the DNA is TGCAGCGGGGGGCAGTCTGGGGGTTTGAACACTGAAGCTTTCTTT. Its translation is CSGGQSGGLNTEAFF.

This clonotype has at least ten counts. DNA for the CDR3: TGCAGTGCTAGAAGCGGGGGGAACCAAGAGACCCAGTACTTC. This codes for CSARSGGNQETQYF. This sequence joins TRBV20-1 and TRBJ2-5; 9 bases are shared with TRBD2. The CDR3 length is 14 residues. Germline V gene sequence: CDR1 DFQATT, CDR2 SNEGSKA (reference sequence). V shed 2 bases and J 0 bases; nucleotides not matched to a gene: 1.

This clonotype was counted at least ten times. The chain combines TRBV12-3 or TRBV12-4 with TRBJ1-6; D possibly corresponds to TRBD1 (5 bases). The CDR3 contains 15 residues. V lost 2 bases, J lost 7 bases, and 12 bases lay in between. In DNA, the CDR3 is TGTGCCAGCAGTTTAATCGGGGGTGGAAATTCACCCCTCCACTTT. Its protein is CASSLIGGGNSPLHF.

This clonotype was counted at least ten times. The V and J genes are TRBV5-1 and TRBJ1-1; TRBD1 might be the D (5 bases). The V gene's germline CDR1 is SGHRS and CDR2 YFSETQ. The CDR3 extends over 13 amino acids. Trimming stripped 5 bases from V and 5 bases from J, with 13 bases between. The CDR3, as DNA: TGCGCCAGCAGGTACTGGGGGGGAACTGAAGCTTTCTTT. The encoded protein is CASRYWGGTEAFF. The whole variable domain, filled in from reference TRBV5-1 and TRBJ1-1, reads KAGVTQTPRYLIKTRGQQVTLSCSPISGHRSVSWYQQTPGQGLQFLFEYFSETQRNKGNFPGRFSGRQFSNSRSEMNVSTLELGDSALYLCASRYWGGTEAFFGQGTRLTVV.